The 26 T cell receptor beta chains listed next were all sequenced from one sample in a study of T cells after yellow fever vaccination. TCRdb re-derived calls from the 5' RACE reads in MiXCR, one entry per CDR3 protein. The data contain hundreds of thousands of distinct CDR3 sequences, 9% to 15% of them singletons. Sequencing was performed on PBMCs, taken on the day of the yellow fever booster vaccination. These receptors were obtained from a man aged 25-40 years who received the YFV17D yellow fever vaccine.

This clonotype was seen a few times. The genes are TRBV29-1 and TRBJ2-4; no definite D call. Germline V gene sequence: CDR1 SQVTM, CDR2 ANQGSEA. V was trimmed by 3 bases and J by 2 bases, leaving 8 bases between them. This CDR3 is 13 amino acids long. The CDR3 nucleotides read TGCAGCGTTGAGGCTTCTTCCAAAAACATTCAGTACTTC. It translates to CSVEASSKNIQYF.

The CDR3 loop is CASSEDRALSYNEQFF. In DNA, the CDR3 is TGTGCCAGCAGTGAGGACAGGGCGCTAAGCTACAATGAGCAGTTCTTC. This sequence joins TRBV12-3 or TRBV12-4 and TRBJ2-1; 8 bases map to TRBD1. The junction had 9 bases not matched to a gene; V was cut back by 5 bases and J by 3 bases. The CDR3 is made up of 16 amino acids.

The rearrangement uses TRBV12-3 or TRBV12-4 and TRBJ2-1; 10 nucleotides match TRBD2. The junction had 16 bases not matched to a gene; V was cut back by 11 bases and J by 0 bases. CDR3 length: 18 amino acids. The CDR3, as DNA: TGTGCCTTCAGTTTTAAGGGAGCGGGAGGGTTCTCCTACAATGAGCAGTTCTTC. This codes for CAFSFKGAGGFSYNEQFF.

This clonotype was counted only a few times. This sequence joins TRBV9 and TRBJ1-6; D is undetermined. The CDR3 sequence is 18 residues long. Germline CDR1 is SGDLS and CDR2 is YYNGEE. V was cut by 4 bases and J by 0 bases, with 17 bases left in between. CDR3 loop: CASSLTPAPSSYNSPLHF. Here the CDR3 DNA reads TGTGCCAGCAGCTTAACACCGGCGCCGAGCTCCTATAATTCACCCCTCCACTTT.

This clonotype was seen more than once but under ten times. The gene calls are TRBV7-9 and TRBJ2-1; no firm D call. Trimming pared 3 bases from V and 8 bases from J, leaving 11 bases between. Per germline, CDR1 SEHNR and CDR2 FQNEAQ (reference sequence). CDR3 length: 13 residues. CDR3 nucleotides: TGTGCCAGCAGCTTTACGGCTGGCTATGAGCAGTTCTTC. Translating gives CASSFTAGYEQFF.

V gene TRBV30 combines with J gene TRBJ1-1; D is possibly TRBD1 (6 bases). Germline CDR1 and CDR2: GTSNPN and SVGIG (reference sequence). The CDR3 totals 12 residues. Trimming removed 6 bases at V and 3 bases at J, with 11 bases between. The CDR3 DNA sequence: TGTGCCTGCAGACAGGAGTACACTGAAGCTTTCTTT. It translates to CACRQEYTEAFF.

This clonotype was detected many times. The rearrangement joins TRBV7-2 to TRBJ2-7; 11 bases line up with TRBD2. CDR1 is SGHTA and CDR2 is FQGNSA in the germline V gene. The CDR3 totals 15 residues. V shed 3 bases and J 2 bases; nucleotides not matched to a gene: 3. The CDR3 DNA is TGTGCCAGCAGCTTGGTAGCGGGAGGGACCTACGAGCAGTACTTC. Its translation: CASSLVAGGTYEQYF.

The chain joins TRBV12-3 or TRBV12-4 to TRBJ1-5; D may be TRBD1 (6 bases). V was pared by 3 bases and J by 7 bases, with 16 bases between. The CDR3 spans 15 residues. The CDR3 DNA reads TGTGCCAGCAGTTTGGCCGGGGGGGCGGCCCAGCCCCAGCATTTT. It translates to CASSLAGGAAQPQHF.

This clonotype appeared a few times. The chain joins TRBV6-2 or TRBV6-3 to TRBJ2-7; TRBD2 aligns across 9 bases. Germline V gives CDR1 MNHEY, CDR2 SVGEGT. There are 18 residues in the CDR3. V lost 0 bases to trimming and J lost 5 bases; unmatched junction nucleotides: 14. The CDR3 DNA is TGTGCCAGCAGTTACTCGGGGCTAGCGGGGACCCCGCGAGACGAGCAGTACTTC. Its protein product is CASSYSGLAGTPRDEQYF.

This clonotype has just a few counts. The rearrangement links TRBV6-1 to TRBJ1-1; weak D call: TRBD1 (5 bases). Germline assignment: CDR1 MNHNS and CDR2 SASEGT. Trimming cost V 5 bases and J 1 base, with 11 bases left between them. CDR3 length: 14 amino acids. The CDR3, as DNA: TGTGCCAGCAGTAGAATTGACAGGAACACTGAAGCTTTCTTT. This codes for CASSRIDRNTEAFF.

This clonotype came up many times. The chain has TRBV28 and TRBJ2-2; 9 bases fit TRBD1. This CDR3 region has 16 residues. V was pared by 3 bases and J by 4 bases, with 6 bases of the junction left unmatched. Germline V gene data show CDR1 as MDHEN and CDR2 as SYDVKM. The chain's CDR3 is CASSFWGQGGTGELFF. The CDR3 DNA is TGTGCCAGCAGTTTCTGGGGACAGGGAGGCACCGGGGAGCTGTTTTTT.

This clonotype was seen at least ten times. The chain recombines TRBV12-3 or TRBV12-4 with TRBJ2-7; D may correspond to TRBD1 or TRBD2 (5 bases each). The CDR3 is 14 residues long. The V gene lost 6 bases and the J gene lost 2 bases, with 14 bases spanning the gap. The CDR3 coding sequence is TGTGCCAGCAGAAGAGGGGCTTCTACCTACGAGCAGTACTTC. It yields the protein CASRRGASTYEQYF.

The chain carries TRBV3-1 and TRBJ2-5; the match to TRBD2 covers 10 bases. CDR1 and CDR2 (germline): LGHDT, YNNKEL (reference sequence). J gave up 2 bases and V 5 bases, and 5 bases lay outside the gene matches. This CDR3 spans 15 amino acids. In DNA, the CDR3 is TGTGCCAGCAGCAAAGGACTAGCGGTTCAAGAGACCCAGTACTTC. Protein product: CASSKGLAVQETQYF.

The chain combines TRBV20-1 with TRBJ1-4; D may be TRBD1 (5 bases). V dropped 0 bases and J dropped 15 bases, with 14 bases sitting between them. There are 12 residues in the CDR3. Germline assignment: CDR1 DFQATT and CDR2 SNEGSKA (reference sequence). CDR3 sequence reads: CSARDRDPGMFF. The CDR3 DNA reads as TGCAGTGCTAGAGATAGGGACCCGGGGATGTTTTTT.

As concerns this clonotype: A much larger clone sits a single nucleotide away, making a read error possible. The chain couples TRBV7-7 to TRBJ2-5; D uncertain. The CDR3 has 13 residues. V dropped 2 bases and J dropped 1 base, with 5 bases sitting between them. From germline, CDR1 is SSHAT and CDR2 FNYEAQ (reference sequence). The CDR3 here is CASSLISQETQYF. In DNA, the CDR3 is TGTGCCAGCAGCTTAATCAGCCAAGAGACCCAGTACTTC.

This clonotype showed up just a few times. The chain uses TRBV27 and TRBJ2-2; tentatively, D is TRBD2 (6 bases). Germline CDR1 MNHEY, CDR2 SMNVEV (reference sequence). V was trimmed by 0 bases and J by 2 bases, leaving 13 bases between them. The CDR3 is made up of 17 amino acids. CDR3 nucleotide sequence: TGTGCCAGCAGTTTATCCAGCCTAGCGTTCAACACCGGGGAGCTGTTTTTT. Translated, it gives CASSLSSLAFNTGELFF.

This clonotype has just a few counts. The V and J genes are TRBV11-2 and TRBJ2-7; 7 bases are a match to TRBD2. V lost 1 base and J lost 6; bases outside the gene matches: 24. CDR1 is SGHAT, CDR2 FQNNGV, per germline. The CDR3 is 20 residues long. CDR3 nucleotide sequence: TGTGCCAGCAGCTTAGGTTTTCCGTCCCGAATCTCGGCCGCGGGAGTCGAGCAGTACTTC. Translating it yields CASSLGFPSRISAAGVEQYF.

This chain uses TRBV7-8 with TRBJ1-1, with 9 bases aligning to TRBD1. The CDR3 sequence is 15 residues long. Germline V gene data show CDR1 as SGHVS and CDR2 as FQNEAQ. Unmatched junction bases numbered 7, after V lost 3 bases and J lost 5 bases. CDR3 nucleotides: TGTGCCAGCAGCTTCGTAGGACAGGGGAAAACTGAAGCTTTCTTT. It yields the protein CASSFVGQGKTEAFF.

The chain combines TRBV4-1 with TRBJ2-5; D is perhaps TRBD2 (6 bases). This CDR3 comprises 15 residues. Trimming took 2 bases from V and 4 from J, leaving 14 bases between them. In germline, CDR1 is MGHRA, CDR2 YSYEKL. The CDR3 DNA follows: TGCGCCAGCAGCCAACCCGGCAGGAGGGGAGAGACCCAGTACTTC. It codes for CASSQPGRRGETQYF.

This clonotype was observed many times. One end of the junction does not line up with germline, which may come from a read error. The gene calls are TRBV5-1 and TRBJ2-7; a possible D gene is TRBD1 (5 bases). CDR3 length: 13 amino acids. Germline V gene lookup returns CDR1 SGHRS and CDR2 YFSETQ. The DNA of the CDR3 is TGTGCCAGCTCATTGACAGCAAGCTACGAGCAGTACTTC. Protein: CASSLTASYEQYF.

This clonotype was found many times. The DNA of the CDR3 is TGTGCCAGCAGCAACAAGCCATTAAGGCAGTATTTT. This gives the protein CASSNKPLRQYF. The V call is TRBV12-3 or TRBV12-4, the J call TRBJ2-3; D not certain. The CDR3 spans 12 residues. The V gene lost 6 bases and the J gene lost 11 bases, with 15 bases spanning the gap.

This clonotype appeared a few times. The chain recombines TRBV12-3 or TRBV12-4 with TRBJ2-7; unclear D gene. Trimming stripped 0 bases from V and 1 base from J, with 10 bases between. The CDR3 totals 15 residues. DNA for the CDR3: TGTGCCAGCAGTTTAGCTGCCGGGCCTTCCTACGAGCAGTACTTC. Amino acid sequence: CASSLAAGPSYEQYF.

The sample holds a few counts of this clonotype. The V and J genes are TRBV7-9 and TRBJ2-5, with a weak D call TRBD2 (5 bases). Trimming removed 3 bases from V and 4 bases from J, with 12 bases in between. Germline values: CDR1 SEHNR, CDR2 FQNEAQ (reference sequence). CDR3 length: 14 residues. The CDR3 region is CASSFDYILETQYF. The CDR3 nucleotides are TGTGCCAGCAGCTTCGACTATATCTTAGAGACCCAGTACTTC.

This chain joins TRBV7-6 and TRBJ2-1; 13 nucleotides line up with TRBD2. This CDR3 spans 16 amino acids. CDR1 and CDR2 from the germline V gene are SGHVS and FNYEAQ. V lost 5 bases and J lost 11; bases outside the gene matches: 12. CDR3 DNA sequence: TGTGCCAGCAGCCCGGGCGTCGGGACTAGCGGGATTAAGCAGTTCTTC. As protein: CASSPGVGTSGIKQFF. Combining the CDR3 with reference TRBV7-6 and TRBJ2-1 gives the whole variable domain GAGVSQSPRYKVTKRGQDVALRCDPISGHVSLYWYRQALGQGPEFLTYFNYEAQQDKSGLPNDRFSAERPEGSISTLTIQRTEQRDSAMYRCASSPGVGTSGIKQFFGPGTRLTVL.

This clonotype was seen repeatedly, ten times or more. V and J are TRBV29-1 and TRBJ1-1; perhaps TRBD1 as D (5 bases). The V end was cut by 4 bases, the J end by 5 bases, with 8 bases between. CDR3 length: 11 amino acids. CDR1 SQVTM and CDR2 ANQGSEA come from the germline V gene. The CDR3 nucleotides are TGCAGCGTTGGGAAGGGGACTGAAGCTTTCTTT. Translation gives CSVGKGTEAFF.

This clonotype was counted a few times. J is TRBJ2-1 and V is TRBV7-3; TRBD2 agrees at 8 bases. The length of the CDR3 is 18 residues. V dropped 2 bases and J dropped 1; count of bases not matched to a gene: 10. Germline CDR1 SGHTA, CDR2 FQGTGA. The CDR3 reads CASSLGTSYPLSYNEQFF. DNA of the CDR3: TGTGCCAGCAGCTTAGGGACTAGTTACCCATTGTCCTACAATGAGCAGTTCTTC.